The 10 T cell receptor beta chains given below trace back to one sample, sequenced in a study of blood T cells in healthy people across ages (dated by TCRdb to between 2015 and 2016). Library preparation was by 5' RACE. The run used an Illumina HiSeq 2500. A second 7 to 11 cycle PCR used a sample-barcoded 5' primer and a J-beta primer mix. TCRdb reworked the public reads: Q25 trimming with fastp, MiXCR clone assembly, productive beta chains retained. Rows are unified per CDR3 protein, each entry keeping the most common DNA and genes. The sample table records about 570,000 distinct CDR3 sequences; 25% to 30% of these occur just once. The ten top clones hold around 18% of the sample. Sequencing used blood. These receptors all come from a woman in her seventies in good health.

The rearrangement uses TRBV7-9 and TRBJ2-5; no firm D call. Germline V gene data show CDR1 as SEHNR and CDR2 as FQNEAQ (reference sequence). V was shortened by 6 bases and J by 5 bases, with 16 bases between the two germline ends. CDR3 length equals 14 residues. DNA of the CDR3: TGTGCCAGCAGTCTCCTGGATGATGTGGAGACCCAGTACTTC. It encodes CASSLLDDVETQYF.

The CDR3 nucleotides are TGTGCCAGCAGTTTTAGGGCGGGGACCCTCCACTTT. Translation: CASSFRAGTLHF. This sequence joins TRBV12-3 or TRBV12-4 and TRBJ1-6; D gene ambiguous. With 3 bases removed from V and 14 bases from J, the gap between germline ends came to 11 bases. This CDR3 is 12 amino acids long.

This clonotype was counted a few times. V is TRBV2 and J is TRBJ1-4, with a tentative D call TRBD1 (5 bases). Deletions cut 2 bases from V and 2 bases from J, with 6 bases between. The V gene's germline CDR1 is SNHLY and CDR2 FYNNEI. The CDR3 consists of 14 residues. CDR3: CASSERQTNEKLFF. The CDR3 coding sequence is TGTGCCAGCAGTGAAAGACAGACTAATGAAAAACTGTTTTTT.

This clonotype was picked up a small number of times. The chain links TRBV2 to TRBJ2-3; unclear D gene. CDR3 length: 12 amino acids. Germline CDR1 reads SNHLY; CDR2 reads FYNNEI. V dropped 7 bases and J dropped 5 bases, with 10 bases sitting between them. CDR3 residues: CASTAQVDTQYF. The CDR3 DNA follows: TGTGCCAGCACGGCCCAAGTAGATACGCAGTATTTT.

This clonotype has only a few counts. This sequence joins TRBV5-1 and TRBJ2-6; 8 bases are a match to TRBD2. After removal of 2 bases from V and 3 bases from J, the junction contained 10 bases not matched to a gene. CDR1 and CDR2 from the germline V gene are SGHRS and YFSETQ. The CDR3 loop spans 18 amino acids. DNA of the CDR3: TGCGCCAGCAGCTTTATGCCTCATACTAGCGGTGGGGCCAACGTCCTGACTTTC. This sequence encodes CASSFMPHTSGGANVLTF.

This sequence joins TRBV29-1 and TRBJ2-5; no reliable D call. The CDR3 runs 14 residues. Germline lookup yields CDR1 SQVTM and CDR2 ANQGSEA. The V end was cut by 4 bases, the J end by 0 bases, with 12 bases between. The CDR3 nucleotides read TGCAGCGTTGTAGCTGGGCAGTACCAAGAGACCCAGTACTTC. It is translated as CSVVAGQYQETQYF. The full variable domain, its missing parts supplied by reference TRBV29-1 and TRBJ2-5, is SAVISQKPSRDICQRGTSLTIQCQVDSQVTMMFWYRQQPGQSLTLIATANQGSEATYESGFVIDKFPISRPNLTFSTLTVSNMSPEDSSIYLCSVVAGQYQETQYFGPGTRLLVL.

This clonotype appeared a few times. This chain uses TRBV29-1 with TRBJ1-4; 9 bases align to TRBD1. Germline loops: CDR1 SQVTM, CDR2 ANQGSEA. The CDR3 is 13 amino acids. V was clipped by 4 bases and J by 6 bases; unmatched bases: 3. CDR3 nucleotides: TGCAGCGTTGCCGACAGGGGGGATGAAAAACTGTTTTTT. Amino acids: CSVADRGDEKLFF. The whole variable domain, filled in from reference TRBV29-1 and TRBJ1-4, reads SAVISQKPSRDICQRGTSLTIQCQVDSQVTMMFWYRQQPGQSLTLIATANQGSEATYESGFVIDKFPISRPNLTFSTLTVSNMSPEDSSIYLCSVADRGDEKLFFGSGTQLSVL.

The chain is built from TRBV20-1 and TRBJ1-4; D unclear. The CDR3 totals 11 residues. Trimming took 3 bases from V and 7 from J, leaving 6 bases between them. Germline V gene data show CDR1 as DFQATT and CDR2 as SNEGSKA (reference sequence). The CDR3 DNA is TGCAGTGCTAGCCAGAGTGAAAAACTGTTTTTT. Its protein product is CSASQSEKLFF.

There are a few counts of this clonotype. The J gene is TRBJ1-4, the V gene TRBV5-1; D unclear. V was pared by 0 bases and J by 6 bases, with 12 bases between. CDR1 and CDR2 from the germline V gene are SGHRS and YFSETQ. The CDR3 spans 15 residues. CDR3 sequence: CASSLVGPGDEKLFF. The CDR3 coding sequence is TGCGCCAGCAGCTTGGTTGGGCCAGGAGATGAAAAACTGTTTTTT.

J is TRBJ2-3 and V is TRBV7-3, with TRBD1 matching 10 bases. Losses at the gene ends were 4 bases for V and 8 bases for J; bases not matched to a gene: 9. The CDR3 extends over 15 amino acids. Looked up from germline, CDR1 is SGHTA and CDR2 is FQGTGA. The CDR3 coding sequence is TGTGCCAGCAGCTCCACTATGGACAGGGGGGGTACGCAGTATTTT. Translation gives CASSSTMDRGGTQYF. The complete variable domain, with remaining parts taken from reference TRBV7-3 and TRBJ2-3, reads GAGVSQTPSNKVTEKGKYVELRCDPISGHTALYWYRQSLGQGPEFLIYFQGTGAADDSGLPNDRFFAVRPEGSVSTLKIQRTERGDSAVYLCASSSTMDRGGTQYFGPGTRLTVL.